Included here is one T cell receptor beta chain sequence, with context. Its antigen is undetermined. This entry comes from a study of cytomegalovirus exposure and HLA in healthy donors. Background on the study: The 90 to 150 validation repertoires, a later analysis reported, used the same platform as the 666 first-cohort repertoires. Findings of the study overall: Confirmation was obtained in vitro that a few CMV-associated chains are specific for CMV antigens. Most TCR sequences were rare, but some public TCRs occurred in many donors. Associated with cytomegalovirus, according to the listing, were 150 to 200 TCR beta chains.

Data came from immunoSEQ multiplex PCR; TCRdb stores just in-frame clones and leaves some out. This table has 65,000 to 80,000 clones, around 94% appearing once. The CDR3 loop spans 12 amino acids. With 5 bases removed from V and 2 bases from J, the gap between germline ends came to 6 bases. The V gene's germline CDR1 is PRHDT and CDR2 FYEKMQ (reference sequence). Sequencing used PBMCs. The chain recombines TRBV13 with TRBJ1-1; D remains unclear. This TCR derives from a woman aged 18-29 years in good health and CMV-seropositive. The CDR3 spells CASSRENTEAFF. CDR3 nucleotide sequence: TGTGCCAGCAGCAGAGAAAACACTGAAGCTTTCTTT.